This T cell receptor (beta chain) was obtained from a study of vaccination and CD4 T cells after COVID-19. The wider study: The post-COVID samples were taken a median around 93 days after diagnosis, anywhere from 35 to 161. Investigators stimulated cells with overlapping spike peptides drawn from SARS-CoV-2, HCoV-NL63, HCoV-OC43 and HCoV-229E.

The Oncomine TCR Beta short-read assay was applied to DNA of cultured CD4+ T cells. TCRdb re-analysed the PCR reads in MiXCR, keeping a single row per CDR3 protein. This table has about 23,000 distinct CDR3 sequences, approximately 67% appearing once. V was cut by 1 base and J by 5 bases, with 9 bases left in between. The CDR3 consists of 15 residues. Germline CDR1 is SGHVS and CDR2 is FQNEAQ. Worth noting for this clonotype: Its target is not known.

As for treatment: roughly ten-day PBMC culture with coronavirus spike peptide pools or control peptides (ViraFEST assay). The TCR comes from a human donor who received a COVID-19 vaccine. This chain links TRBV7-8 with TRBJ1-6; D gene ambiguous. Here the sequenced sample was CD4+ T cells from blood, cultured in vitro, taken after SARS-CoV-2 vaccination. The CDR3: CASSLVQVDNSPLHF. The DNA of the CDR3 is TGTGCCAGCAGCTTAGTGCAGGTCGATAATTCACCCCTCCACTTT.